The clone carrying this TCR beta chain turned up a few times. This record belongs to a study of technical replicates of blood from four donors. This table comes from immunoSEQ multiplex PCR, and its TCRdb copy is limited to in-frame clones, with some not included. Among 60,000 to 75,000 clones listed, 85% to 90% were seen once. Germline V gives CDR1 SQVTM, CDR2 ANQGSEA. This CDR3 contains 14 residues. Trimming cost V 2 bases and J 1 base, with 11 bases left between them. The clonotype comes from a human donor in good health. Some clones in this sample may be carry-over from other donors' samples. Sequencing used PBMCs. V is TRBV29-1 and J is TRBJ1-1; D is uncertain. The CDR3 here is CSVEFQAKNTEAFF. The CDR3 bases are TGCAGCGTTGAATTTCAGGCAAAGAACACTGAAGCTTTCTTT. The whole variable domain, remainder taken from reference TRBV29-1 and TRBJ1-1, is SAVISQKPSRDICQRGTSLTIQCQVDSQVTMMFWYRQQPGQSLTLIATANQGSEATYESGFVIDKFPISRPNLTFSTLTVSNMSPEDSSIYLCSVEFQAKNTEAFFGQGTRLTVV.